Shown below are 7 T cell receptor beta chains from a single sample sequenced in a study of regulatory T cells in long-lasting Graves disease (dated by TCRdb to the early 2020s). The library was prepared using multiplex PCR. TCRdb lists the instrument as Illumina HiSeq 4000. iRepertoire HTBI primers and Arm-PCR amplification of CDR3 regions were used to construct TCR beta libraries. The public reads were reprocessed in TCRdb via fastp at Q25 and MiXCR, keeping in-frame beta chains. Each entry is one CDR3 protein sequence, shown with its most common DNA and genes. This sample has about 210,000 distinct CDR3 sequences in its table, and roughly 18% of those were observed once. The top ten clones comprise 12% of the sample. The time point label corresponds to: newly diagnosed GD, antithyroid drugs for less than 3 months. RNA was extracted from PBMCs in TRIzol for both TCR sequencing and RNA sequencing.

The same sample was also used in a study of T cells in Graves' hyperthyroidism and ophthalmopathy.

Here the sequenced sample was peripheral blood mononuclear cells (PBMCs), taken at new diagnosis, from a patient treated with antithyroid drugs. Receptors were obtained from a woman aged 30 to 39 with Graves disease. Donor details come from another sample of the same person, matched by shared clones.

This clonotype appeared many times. Written as DNA, the CDR3 is TGTGCCAGCAGATTGGACAGCTTCTCTGGAAACACCATATATTTT. Its translation is CASRLDSFSGNTIYF. V gene TRBV2 combines with J gene TRBJ1-3, with D tentatively TRBD1 (6 bases). CDR1 SNHLY and CDR2 FYNNEI come from the germline V gene. CDR3 length equals 15 residues. V dropped 6 bases and J dropped 0 bases, with 12 bases sitting between them.

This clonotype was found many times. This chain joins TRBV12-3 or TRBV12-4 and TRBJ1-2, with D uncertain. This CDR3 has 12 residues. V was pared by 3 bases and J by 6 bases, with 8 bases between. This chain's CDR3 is CASSFAGDGYTF. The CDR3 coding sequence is TGTGCCAGCAGTTTCGCCGGGGATGGCTACACCTTC.

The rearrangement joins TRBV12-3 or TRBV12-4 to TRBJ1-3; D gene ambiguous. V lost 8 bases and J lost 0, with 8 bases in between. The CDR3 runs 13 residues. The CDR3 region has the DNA TGTGCCAGCCTGGAACACTCTGGAAACACCATATATTTT. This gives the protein CASLEHSGNTIYF.

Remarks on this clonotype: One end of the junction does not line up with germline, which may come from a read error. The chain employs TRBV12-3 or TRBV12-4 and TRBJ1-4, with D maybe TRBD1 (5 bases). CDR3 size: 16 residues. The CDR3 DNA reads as TGTGCCAGCAGTGCGGGACCGACCGGCCGTAATGAAAAACTGTCTTTT. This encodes CASSAGPTGRNEKLSF.

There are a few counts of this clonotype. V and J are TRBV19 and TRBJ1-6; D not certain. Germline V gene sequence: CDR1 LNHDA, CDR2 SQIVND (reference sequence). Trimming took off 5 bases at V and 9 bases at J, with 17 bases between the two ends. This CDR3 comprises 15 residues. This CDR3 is CASSPSTAEGSPLHF. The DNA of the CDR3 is TGTGCCAGTAGTCCCTCAACGGCAGAGGGTTCACCCCTCCACTTT.

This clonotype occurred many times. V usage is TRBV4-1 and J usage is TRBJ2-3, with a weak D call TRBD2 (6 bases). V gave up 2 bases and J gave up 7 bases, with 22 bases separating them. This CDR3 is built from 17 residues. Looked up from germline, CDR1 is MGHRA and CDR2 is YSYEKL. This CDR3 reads CASSQLEGSRDLNTQYF. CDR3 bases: TGCGCCAGCAGCCAACTGGAGGGTAGTAGGGACCTGAATACGCAGTATTTT.

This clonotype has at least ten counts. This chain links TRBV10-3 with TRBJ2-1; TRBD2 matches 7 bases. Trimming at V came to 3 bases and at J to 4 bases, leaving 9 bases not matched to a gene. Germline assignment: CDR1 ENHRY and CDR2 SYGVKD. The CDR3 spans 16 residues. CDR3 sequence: CAISEKRSGDYNEQFF. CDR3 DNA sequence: TGTGCCATCAGTGAAAAAAGGAGCGGGGATTACAATGAGCAGTTCTTC.